Presented here are 15 T cell receptor beta chains from one specimen sequenced in a study of cytomegalovirus exposure and HLA in healthy donors. The PCR made use of 60 Vbeta and 13 Jbeta primers. Sequenced by immunoSEQ multiplex PCR; TCRdb stores in-frame clones only, minus some. The profile shows 150,000 to 170,000 clones, roughly 74% of them singletons. Input material: PBMCs. Receptors originate from a man between 18 and 35 years old in good health and CMV-seronegative.

As regards this clone: One junction end disagrees with the germline gene, perhaps due to a read error. The V gene is TRBV5-8, the J gene TRBJ1-5; D call uncertain. This CDR3 region has 13 residues. CDR1 is SGHTS, CDR2 YDEGEE, per germline. The CDR3 spells CTSSRSVNQPQHF. The CDR3 DNA reads TGTACCAGCAGCCGCTCAGTCAATCAGCCCCAGCATTTT.

The V and J genes are TRBV4-1 and TRBJ2-3, with D unresolved. The germline V gene has CDR1 MGHRA and CDR2 YSYEKL. Trimming removed 6 bases from V and 0 bases from J, with 10 bases in between. The CDR3 consists of 14 residues. CDR3 region: CASSPVLSTDTQYF. In nucleotides, the CDR3 is TGCGCCAGCAGTCCGGTCCTAAGCACAGATACGCAGTATTTT.

The chain carries TRBV4-1 and TRBJ1-6; no firm D call. The CDR3 contains 17 residues. The germline V and J ends were trimmed by 3 bases and 1 base, with 13 bases remaining between them. CDR1 and CDR2 from the germline V gene are MGHRA and YSYEKL. For the CDR3, the DNA is TGCGCCAGCAGCCAGAGGGAGGGAAGTTCCTATAATTCACCCCTCCACTTT. Amino acids: CASSQREGSSYNSPLHF.

The J gene is TRBJ1-1, the V gene TRBV4-3; 9 bases agree with TRBD1. J was trimmed by 6 bases and V by 4 bases; bases with no gene match: 9. CDR1 is LGHNA and CDR2 is YSLEER in the germline V gene. CDR3 size: 15 residues. The DNA for the CDR3 is TGCGCCAGCAGCCGAGGACAGGGGATCAACGCTGAAGCTTTCTTT. This translates into CASSRGQGINAEAFF.

This chain connects TRBV7-2 to TRBJ2-7; 8 bases are a match to TRBD2. Per germline, CDR1 SGHTA and CDR2 FQGNSA. Trimming took 5 bases from V and 0 from J; bases not matched to a gene: 15. The CDR3 contains 18 residues. The CDR3 is CASSARSSGVTNSYEQYF. Here the CDR3 DNA reads TGTGCCAGCAGCGCTAGGAGTAGCGGGGTCACGAACTCCTACGAGCAGTACTTC.

The chain uses TRBV6-5 and TRBJ2-2, with TRBD2 matching over 13 bases. The V gene's germline CDR1 is MNHEY and CDR2 SVGAGI. CDR3 length: 15 residues. V lost 10 bases to trimming and J lost 4 bases; unmatched junction nucleotides: 6. CDR3 residues: CATTWTSGGTGELFF. In DNA, the CDR3 is TGTGCCACCACATGGACTAGCGGGGGCACCGGGGAGCTGTTTTTT.

The chain uses TRBV27 and TRBJ2-3; the D is unclear. V was trimmed by 5 bases and J by 0 bases, leaving 9 bases between them. Germline assignment: CDR1 MNHEY and CDR2 SMNVEV (reference sequence). The CDR3 runs to 14 residues. The CDR3 nucleotides are TGTGCCAGCAGTCTTCAGTGGAGCACAGATACGCAGTATTTT. It is translated as CASSLQWSTDTQYF.

V is TRBV5-4 and J is TRBJ2-3, with D unclear. The germline V gene encodes CDR1 SGHNT and CDR2 YYREEE (reference sequence). The CDR3 sequence is 11 residues long. Trimming took 4 bases from V and 6 from J, leaving 6 bases between them. The CDR3 DNA follows: TGTGCCAGCAGCCTCCTGGATACGCAGTATTTT. It codes for CASSLLDTQYF.

The chain couples TRBV4-1 to TRBJ1-2; TRBD1 is a possible D gene (5 bases). This CDR3 contains 17 residues. In germline, CDR1 is MGHRA, CDR2 YSYEKL. V lost 0 bases, J lost 2 bases, and 16 bases lay in between. CDR3 sequence (DNA): TGCGCCAGCAGCCAAGAAGGAGGGGCGAATTTAAACTATGGCTACACCTTC. Residues: CASSQEGGANLNYGYTF.

The chain's CDR3 is CASSVGQASYEQYF. CDR3 sequence (DNA): TGTGCCAGTAGTGTAGGGCAGGCTTCCTACGAGCAGTACTTC. The V and J genes are TRBV19 and TRBJ2-7; D not certain. There are 14 residues in the CDR3. The germline CDR1 and CDR2 sequences are LNHDA and SQIVND (reference sequence). V lost 5 bases and J lost 1, with 12 bases in between.

The CDR3 DNA reads as TGCGCCAGCAGCCGGGACAGGGGCACTGAAGCTTTCTTT. As protein: CASSRDRGTEAFF. The chain carries TRBV5-1 and TRBJ1-1; 10 nucleotides match TRBD1. The CDR3 has 13 residues. The junction had 1 base not matched to a gene; V was cut back by 4 bases and J by 4 bases. The V gene's germline CDR1 is SGHRS and CDR2 YFSETQ.

This clone has just one count. The genes are TRBV7-2 and TRBJ1-3; D might be TRBD1 (5 bases). The CDR3 extends over 16 amino acids. Germline V gives CDR1 SGHTA, CDR2 FQGNSA. V was trimmed by 5 bases and J by 2 bases, leaving 16 bases between them. In nucleotides, the CDR3 is TGTGCCAGCAGCCGGGGGGGGTGGGGCCCTGGAAACACCATATATTTT. As protein: CASSRGGWGPGNTIYF.

V and J are TRBV11-2 and TRBJ2-7; 8 bases fit TRBD1. The CDR3 is made up of 13 amino acids. With V trimmed by 5 bases and J by 4 bases, 4 bases remained unmatched. Germline CDR1 SGHAT, CDR2 FQNNGV. The CDR3 spells CASSRTGLYEQYF. CDR3 DNA: TGTGCCAGCAGCCGGACAGGGCTGTACGAGCAGTACTTC.

In this sample, this clone turned up a few times. The chain has TRBV5-6 and TRBJ2-3, with 14 positions matching TRBD2. Germline values: CDR1 SGHDT, CDR2 YYEEEE. Germline trimming cut 4 bases from V and 0 bases from J; bases unmatched to any gene: 7. There are 18 residues in the CDR3. The CDR3 DNA follows: TGTGCCAGCAGCCCGGGGACTAGCGGGGGCCTTAGCACAGATACGCAGTATTTT. Encoded protein: CASSPGTSGGLSTDTQYF. The variable domain in full, completed from reference TRBV5-6 and TRBJ2-3, reads DAGVTQSPTHLIKTRGQQVTLRCSPKSGHDTVSWYQQALGQGPQFIFQYYEEEERQRGNFPDRFSGHQFPNYSSELNVNALLLGDSALYLCASSPGTSGGLSTDTQYFGPGTRLTVL.

J is TRBJ1-6 and V is TRBV6-1; D is undetermined. Trimming cost V 7 bases and J 3 bases, with 7 bases left between them. CDR1 and CDR2 from the germline V gene are MNHNS and SASEGT. This CDR3 spans 13 amino acids. The CDR3 loop is CASNSVYNSPLHF. The CDR3 DNA sequence: TGTGCCAGCAACAGTGTCTATAATTCACCCCTCCACTTT.